This entry describes one TCR beta chain. Antigen unknown. 13 Jbeta primers and 60 Vbeta primers were used for the PCR. Assay used: immunoSEQ multiplex PCR; TCRdb lists only in-frame clones, some missing. Altogether approximately 300,000 clones are present, 84% being singletons, with the ten largest covering about 2%. This sample was included in a study of cytomegalovirus exposure and HLA in healthy donors. Study-wide context: Inside one of the first data releases sat about 85 million unique TCRs taken from HLA-typed donors.

Germline-derived CDR1 and CDR2 are MDHEN and SYDVKM. CDR3 length: 15 amino acids. V gave up 3 bases and J gave up 7 bases; unmatched junction bases: 5. Study results and limitations: In a later analysis, V- and J-gene trimming of beta chains associated with a DCLRE1C missense variant, replicated independently. Indistinguishability led to the exclusion of some V segments, TRBV6-2 and TRBV6-3 included.

Material: PBMCs. The rearrangement joins TRBV28 to TRBJ2-1; 11 nucleotides match TRBD1. The clonotype originates from a woman aged 40 to 55 in good health and CMV-seropositive. The CDR3, as DNA: TGTGCCAGCAGTTTGGGACAGGGGGTTTATAATGAGCAGTTCTTC. This translates into CASSLGQGVYNEQFF.